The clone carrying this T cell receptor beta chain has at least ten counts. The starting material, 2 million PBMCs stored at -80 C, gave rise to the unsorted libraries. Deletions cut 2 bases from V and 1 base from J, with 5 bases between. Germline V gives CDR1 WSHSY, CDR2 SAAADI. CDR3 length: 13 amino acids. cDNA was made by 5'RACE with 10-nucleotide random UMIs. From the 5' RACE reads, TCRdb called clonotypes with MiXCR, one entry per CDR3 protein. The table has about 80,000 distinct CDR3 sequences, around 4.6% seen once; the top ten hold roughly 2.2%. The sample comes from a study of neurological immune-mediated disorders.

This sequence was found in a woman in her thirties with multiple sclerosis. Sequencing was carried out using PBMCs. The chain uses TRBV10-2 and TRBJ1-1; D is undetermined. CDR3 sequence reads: CASSEAGNTEAFF. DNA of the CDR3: TGCGCCAGCAGTGAGGCGGGGAACACTGAAGCTTTCTTT.